The sequence of this TCR beta chain was determined in a study of T cell clonality in common variable immunodeficiency. This clone was counted ten times or more. Its antigen is unidentified. The CDR3 extends 3 residues past the end of the read, so its final part is completed from the germline J gene. Study-wide findings and caveats: CVID subjects had higher TCRbeta clonality than healthy controls, most marked in about a third.

Heparinized whole blood, about 5 to 8.5 ml, came from each donor. Control and CVID samples contributed equal amounts of genomic DNA. Data came from immunoSEQ multiplex PCR; TCRdb stores just in-frame clones and leaves some out. This repertoire holds about 52,000 clones, and none appear only once. Unmatched junction bases numbered 5, after V lost 3 bases and J lost 0 bases. Germline V gene sequence: CDR1 DFQATT, CDR2 SNEGSKA (reference sequence). CDR3 length: 16 amino acids. The gene calls are TRBV20-1 and TRBJ2-7; 13 bases are a match to TRBD2. Sequenced input: peripheral blood mononuclear cells. This sequence was found in a person aged 18 to 75 in good health. CDR3 residues: CSASPGLAGLSYEQYF. The DNA read from the CDR3 is TGCAGTGCTAGCCCGGGACTAGCGGGGCTCTCCTACGAG.